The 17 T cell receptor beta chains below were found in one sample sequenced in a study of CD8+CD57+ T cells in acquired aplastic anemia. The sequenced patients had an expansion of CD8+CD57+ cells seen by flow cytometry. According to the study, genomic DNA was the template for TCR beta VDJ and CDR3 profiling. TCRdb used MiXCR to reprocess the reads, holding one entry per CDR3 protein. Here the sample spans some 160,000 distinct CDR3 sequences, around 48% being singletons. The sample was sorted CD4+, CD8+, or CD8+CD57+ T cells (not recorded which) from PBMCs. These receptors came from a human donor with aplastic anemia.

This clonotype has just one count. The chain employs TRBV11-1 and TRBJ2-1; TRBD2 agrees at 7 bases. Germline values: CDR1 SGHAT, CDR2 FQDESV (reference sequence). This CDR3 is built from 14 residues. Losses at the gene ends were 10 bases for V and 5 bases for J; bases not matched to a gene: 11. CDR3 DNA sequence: TGTGCCACCCCAAGGACGGGAGGAGACAATGAGCAGTTCTTC. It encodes CATPRTGGDNEQFF.

The CDR3 coding sequence is TGCAGTGCTAGAGATCCGCCTAGCTTCTACGAGCAGTACTTC. The encoded protein is CSARDPPSFYEQYF. The J gene is TRBJ2-7, the V gene TRBV20-1; the D gene is possibly TRBD2 (5 bases). The germline CDR1 and CDR2 sequences are DFQATT and SNEGSKA (reference sequence). The CDR3 has 14 amino acids. The V end was cut by 0 bases, the J end by 3 bases, with 12 bases between.

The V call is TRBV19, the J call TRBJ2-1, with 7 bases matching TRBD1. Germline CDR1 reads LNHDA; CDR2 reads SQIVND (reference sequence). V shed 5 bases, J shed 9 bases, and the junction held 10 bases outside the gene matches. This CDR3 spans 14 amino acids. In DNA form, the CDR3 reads TGTGCCAGTAGTGCAGACAGGGACCAACGTGAGCAGTTCTTC. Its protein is CASSADRDQREQFF.

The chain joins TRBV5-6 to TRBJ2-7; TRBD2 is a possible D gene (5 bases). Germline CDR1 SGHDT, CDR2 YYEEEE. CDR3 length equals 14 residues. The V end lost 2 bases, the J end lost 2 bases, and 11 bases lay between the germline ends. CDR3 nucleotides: TGTGCCAGCAGCTTAGGGAGCAACACCTACGAGCAGTACTTC. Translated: CASSLGSNTYEQYF.

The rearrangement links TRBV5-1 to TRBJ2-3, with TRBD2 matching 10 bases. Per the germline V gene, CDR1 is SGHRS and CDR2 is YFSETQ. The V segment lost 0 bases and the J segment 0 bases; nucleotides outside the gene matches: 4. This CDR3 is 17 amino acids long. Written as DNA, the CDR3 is TGCGCCAGCAGCTTGGCGATGACTAGCGGGAGCACAGATACGCAGTATTTT. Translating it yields CASSLAMTSGSTDTQYF.

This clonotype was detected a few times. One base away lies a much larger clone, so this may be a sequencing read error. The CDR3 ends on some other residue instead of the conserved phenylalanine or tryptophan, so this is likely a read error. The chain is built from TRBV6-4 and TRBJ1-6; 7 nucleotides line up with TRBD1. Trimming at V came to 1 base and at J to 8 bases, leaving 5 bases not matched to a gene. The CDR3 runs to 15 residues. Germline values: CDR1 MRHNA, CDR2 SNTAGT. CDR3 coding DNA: TGTGCCAGCAGTGACTTTCAGGGGGAAGATTCACCCCTCCACTCT. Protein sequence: CASSDFQGEDSPLHS.

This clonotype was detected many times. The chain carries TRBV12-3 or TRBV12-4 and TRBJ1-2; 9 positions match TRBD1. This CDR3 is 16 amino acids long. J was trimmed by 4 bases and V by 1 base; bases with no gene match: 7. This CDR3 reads CASSLVPGQGTYGYTF. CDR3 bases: TGTGCCAGCAGTTTAGTCCCGGGACAGGGTACCTATGGCTACACCTTC.

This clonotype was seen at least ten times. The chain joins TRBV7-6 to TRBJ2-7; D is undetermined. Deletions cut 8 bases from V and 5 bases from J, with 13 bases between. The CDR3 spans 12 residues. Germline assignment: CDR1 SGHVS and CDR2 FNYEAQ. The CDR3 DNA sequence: TGTGCCAGCGTAAGTCTCTTCCACGAGCAGTACTTC. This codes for CASVSLFHEQYF.

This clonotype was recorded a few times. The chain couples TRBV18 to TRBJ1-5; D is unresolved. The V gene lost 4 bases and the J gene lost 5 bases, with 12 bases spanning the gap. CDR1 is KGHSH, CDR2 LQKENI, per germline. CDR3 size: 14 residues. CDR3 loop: CASSLEVSDQPQHF. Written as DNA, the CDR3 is TGTGCCAGCTCACTGGAGGTTTCCGATCAGCCCCAGCATTTT.

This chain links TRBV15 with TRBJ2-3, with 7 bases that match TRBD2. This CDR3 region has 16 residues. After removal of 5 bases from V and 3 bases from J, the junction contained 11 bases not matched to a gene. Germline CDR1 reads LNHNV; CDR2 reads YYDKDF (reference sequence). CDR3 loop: CATSYWSGGSTDTQYF. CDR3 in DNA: TGTGCCACCAGCTATTGGTCGGGAGGTAGTACAGATACGCAGTATTTT.

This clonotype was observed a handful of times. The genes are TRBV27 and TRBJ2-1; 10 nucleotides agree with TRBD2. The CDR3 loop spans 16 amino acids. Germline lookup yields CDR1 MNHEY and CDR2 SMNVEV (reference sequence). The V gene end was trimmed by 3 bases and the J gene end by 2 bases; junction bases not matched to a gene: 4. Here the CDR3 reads CASSLFSGRAYNEQFF. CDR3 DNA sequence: TGTGCCAGCAGTTTGTTCAGCGGGAGGGCCTACAATGAGCAGTTCTTC.

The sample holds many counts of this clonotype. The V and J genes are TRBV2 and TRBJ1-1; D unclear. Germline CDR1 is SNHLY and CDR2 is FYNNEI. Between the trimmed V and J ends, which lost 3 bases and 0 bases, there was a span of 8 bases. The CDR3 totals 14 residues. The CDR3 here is CASSERALNTEAFF. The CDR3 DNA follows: TGTGCCAGCAGTGAGAGGGCATTGAACACTGAAGCTTTCTTT.

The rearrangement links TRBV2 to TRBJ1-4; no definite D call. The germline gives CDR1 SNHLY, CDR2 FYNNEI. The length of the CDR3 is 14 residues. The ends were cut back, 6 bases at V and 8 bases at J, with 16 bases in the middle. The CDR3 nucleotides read TGTGCCAGCAGCGAAACGACCTTAGGAGAAAAACTGTTTTTT. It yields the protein CASSETTLGEKLFF.

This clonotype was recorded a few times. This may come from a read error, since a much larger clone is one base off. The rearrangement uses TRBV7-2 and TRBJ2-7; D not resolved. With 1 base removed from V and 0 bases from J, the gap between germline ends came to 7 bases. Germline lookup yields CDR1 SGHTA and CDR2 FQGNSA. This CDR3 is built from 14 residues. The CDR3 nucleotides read TGTACCAGCAGCTTAGGGCAGGTCTCCTACGAGCAGTACTTC. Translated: CTSSLGQVSYEQYF.

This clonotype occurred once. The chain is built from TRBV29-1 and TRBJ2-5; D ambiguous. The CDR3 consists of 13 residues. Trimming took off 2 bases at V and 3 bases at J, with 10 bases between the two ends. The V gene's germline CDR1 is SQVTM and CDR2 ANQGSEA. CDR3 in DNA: TGCAGCGTTGAATCCAACAGAAAAGAGACCCAGTACTTC. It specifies CSVESNRKETQYF.

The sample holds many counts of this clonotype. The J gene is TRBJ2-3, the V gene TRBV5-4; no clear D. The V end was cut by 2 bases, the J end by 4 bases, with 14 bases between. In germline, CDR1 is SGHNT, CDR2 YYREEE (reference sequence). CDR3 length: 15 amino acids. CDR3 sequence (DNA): TGTGCCAGCAGCTTTGACTTCGTCGTGGCAGATACGCAGTATTTT. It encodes CASSFDFVVADTQYF.

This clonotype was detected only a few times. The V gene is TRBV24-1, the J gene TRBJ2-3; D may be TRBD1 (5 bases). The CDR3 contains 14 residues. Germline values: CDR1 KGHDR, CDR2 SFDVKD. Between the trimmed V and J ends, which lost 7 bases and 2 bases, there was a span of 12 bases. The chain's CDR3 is CATSEWGTTDTQYF. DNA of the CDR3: TGTGCCACCAGCGAATGGGGCACCACAGATACGCAGTATTTT.